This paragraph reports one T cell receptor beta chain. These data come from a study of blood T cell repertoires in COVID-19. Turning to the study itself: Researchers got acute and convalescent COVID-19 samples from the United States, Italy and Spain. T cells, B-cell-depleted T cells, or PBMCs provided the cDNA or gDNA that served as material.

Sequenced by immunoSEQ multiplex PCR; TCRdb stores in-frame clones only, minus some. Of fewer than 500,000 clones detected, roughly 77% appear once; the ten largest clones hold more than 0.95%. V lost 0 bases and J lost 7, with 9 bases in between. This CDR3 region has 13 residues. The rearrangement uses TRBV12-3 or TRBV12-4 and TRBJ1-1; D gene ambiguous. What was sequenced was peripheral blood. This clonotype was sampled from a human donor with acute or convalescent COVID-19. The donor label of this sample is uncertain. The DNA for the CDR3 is TGTGCCAGCAGTTTAGCTCTCCCCGTTGAAGCTTTCTTT. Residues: CASSLALPVEAFF.